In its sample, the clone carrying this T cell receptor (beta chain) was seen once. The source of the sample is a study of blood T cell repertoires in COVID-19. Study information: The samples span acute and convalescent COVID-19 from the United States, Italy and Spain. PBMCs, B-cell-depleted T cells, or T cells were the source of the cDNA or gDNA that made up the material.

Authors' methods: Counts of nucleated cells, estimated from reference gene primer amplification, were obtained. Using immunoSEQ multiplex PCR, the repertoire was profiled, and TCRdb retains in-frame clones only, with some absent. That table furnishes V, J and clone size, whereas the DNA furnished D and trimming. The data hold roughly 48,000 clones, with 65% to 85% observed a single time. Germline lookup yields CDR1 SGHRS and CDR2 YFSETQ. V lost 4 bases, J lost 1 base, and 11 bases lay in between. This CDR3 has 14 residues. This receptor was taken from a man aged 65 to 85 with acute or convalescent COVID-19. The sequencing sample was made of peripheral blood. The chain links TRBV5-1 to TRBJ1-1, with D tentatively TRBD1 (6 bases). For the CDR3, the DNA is TGCGCCAGCAGCCTCGCGGGGGCGAACACTGAAGCTTTCTTT. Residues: CASSLAGANTEAFF.